This TCR beta chain was identified during a study of beta chain features in type 1 diabetes. Findings of the study overall: Possible PCR preference for shorter templates applied equally to patients and controls. Cells carrying high TCR expression could end up over-represented when cDNA is sequenced.

Germline V gene sequence: CDR1 SGDLS, CDR2 YYNGEE. Trimming took 0 bases from V and 5 from J, leaving 6 bases between them. The CDR3 length is 13 residues. Isolation of CD4+ naive, central memory, regulatory and stem cell-like memory cells was achieved by sorting via CD45RO/CCR7/CD25/CD127/CD95/CD27. Of the isolated RNA, all was reverse transcribed, and so the sequenced material was expressed TCRB transcripts. Sequencing used immunoSEQ multiplex PCR; TCRdb keeps in-frame clones, though not all of them. The repertoire has roughly 140,000 clones, roughly 8.1% of them found once; the top ten carry around 0.65%. This clone has only a few counts. As yet, its antigen is unknown.

The chain has TRBV9 and TRBJ1-5; D is unresolved. What was sequenced was central memory CD4+ T cells from blood. The origin of this receptor is a man aged 18 to 30 in good health. CDR3 residues: CASSVDSDQPQHF. CDR3 nucleotide sequence: TGTGCCAGCAGCGTAGACAGTGATCAGCCCCAGCATTTT. Complete variable domain (other parts from reference TRBV9 and TRBJ1-5): DSGVTQTPKHLITATGQRVTLRCSPRSGDLSVYWYQQSLDQGLQFLIQYYNGEERAKGNILERFSAQQFPDLHSELNLSSLELGDSALYFCASSVDSDQPQHFGDGTRLSIL.